A selection of T cell receptor beta chains follows, all from one sample in a study of T cells in localized non-small cell lung cancer. The protocol was immunoSEQ multiplex PCR, while the TCRdb copy is restricted to in-frame clones and leaves out a portion. Of roughly 86,000 clones in the sample, roughly four fifths were seen once. The sequenced sample was peripheral blood, obtained before any cancer treatment. All receptors derive from a man aged 35 to 69 with stage I lung adenocarcinoma. Both conserved end residues are part of each CDR3. The D gene is left open where the match is weak. Clone size is stated in some rows and not others, as once, few, many or a class when expanded.

D	size	V	J	CDR3
TRBD1	NA	TRBV13	TRBJ1-3	CASTTEQGTGGNTIYF
TRBD2	NA	TRBV27	TRBJ2-5	CASSRLAGSQETQYF
TRBD1	NA	TRBV6-5	TRBJ2-1	CASSSRDRKFF
NA	few	TRBV5-6	TRBJ2-5	CASSLAWGQETQYF
TRBD1	NA	TRBV4-3	TRBJ2-7	CASSQALGTGGYEQYF
TRBD1	once	TRBV6-1	TRBJ2-7	CASLDTGAYEQYF
NA	NA	TRBV7-3	TRBJ2-1	CASSLAGPSHNEQFF
NA	NA	TRBV5-6	TRBJ1-1	CASSTTTENTEAFF
NA	NA	TRBV7-9	TRBJ2-4	CASSRLGEKNIQYF
NA	NA	TRBV18	TRBJ2-5	CASSPSQRVGRETQYF
NA	few	TRBV2	TRBJ2-7	CASNNEGNEQYF
NA	NA	TRBV7-9	TRBJ2-7	CASSPPGRTYEQYF
TRBD1	NA	TRBV5-4	TRBJ2-7	CASSDSPGQVYEQYF
TRBD2	NA	TRBV30	TRBJ2-3	CAWTGGDTQYF
NA	NA	TRBV28	TRBJ1-5	CASSFAGQINQPQHF
TRBD2	NA	TRBV11-3	TRBJ2-1	CASSLGGGTNEQFF
NA	NA	TRBV6-5	TRBJ2-2	CASSQGVTNTGELFF
NA	NA	TRBV7-2	TRBJ2-7	CASSLVGRHEQYF
NA	NA	TRBV20-1	TRBJ2-7	CSGHGGYEQYF
TRBD1	NA	TRBV7-9	TRBJ1-4	CASSGATGGRTNEKLFF
NA	NA	TRBV5-4	TRBJ2-5	CASSSRLGGQETQYF
NA	NA	TRBV10-1	TRBJ1-3	CASSDRKEGNTIYF
NA	NA	TRBV28	TRBJ2-7	CASSLGPGSVYEQYF
NA	once	TRBV6-1	TRBJ2-7	CASSLPSQQYF
NA	NA	TRBV7-9	TRBJ2-2	CASRPGTAGAGELFF
NA	NA	TRBV11-3	TRBJ2-3	CASSLGRRNSGTDTQYF